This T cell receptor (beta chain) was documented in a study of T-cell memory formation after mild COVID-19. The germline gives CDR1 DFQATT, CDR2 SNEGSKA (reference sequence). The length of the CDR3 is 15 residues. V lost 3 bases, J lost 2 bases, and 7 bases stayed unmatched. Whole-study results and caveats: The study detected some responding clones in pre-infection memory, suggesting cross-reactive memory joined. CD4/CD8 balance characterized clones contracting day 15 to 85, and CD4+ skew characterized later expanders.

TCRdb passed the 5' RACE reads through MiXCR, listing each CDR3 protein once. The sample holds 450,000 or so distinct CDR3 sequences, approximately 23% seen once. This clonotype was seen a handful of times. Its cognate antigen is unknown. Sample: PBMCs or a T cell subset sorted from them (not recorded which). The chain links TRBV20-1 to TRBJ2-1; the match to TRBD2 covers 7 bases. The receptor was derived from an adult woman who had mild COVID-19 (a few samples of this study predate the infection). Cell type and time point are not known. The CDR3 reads CSARGGSGPYNEQFF. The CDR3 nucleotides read TGCAGTGCTAGGGGGGGGAGCGGTCCCTACAATGAGCAGTTCTTC.